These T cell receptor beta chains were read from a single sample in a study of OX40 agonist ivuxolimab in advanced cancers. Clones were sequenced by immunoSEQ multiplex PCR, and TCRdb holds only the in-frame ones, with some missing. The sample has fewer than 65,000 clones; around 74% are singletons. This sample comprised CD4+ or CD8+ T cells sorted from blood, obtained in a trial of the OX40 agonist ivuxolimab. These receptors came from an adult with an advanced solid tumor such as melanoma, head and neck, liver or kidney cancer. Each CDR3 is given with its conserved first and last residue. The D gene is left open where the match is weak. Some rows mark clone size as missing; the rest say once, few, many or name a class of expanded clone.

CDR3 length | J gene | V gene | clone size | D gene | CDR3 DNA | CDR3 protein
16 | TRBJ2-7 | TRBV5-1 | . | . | TGCGCCAGCAGCTTGGACCTCCGGGGCAGGGTCTACGAGCAGTACTTC | CASSLDLRGRVYEQYF
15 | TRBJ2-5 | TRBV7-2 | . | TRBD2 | TGTGCCAGCAGCCCCCGCTGGCTAGCGGGAGAGACCCAGTACTTC | CASSPRWLAGETQYF
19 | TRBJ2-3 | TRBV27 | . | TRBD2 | TGTGCCAGCAGTTCCTCCGGACTAGCGGGAGATCTACTCACAGATACGCAGTATTTT | CASSSSGLAGDLLTDTQYF
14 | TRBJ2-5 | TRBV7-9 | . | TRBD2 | TGTGCCAGCGGCCGAGCGGGGGCTGAAGAGACCCAGTACTTC | CASGRAGAEETQYF
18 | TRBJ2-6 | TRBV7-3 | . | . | TGTGCCAGCAGCCCCCTCGGGAGACGTAGCTCTGGGGCCAACGTCCTGACTTTC | CASSPLGRRSSGANVLTF
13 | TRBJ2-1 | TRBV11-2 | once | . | TGTGCCAGCAGCTACGCCGGGGGCAATGAGCAGTTCTTC | CASSYAGGNEQFF
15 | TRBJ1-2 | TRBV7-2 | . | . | TGTGCCAGCAGCTTATCCAGGGTTCCTAACTATGGCTACACCTTC | CASSLSRVPNYGYTF
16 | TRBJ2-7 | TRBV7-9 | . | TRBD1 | TGTGCCAGCAGCCTCTTAGGGGGACAGGGGGCCCTCGAGCAGTACTTC | CASSLLGGQGALEQYF
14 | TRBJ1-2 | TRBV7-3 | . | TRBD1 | TGTGCCAGCAGCATGGGGGACAGTAACTATGGCTACACCTTC | CASSMGDSNYGYTF
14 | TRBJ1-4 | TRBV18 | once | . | TGTGCCAGCTCACCAACATTAGAGGGTGAAAAACTGTTTTTT | CASSPTLEGEKLFF
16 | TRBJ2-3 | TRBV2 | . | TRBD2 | TGTGCCAGCAGCCGGGGAGGGACTAGCTCGGCAGATACGCAGTATTTT | CASSRGGTSSADTQYF
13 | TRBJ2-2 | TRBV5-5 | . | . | TGTGCCAGCAGCTTTACGGGAGTCGGGGAGCTGTTTTTT | CASSFTGVGELFF
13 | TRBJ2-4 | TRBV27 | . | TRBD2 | TGTGCCAGCAGTTTGGGACTAGGCAACATTCAGTACTTC | CASSLGLGNIQYF
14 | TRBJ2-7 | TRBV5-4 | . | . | TGTGCCAGCAGCTCCCGGGACGAAACCTACGAGCAGTACTTC | CASSSRDETYEQYF
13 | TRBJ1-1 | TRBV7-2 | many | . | TGTGCCAGCAGCCCTCGGGCCCCACCTGAAGCTTTCTTT | CASSPRAPPEAFF
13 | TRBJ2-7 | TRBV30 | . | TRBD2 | TGTGCCTGGAGTGTAACTAGCGGCTACGAGCAGTACTTC | CAWSVTSGYEQYF
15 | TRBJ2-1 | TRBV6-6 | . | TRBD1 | TGTGCCAGCAGCCTCACGACAGGGGGCTTAAATGAGCAGTTCTTC | CASSLTTGGLNEQFF
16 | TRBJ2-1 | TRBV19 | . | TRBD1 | TGTGCCAGTAGTATAGATGGGGACAGGGTTTACAATGAGCAGTTCTTC | CASSIDGDRVYNEQFF
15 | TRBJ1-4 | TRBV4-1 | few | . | TGCGCCAGCAGCCAAGGGTTACAGCCTAATGAAAAACTGTTTTTT | CASSQGLQPNEKLFF
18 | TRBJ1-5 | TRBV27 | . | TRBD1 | TGTGCCAGCAGTTCCCTCCGGACAGGATCCTCTCTCAATCAGCCCCAGCATTTT | CASSSLRTGSSLNQPQHF
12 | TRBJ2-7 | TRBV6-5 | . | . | TGTGCCAGCAGTTCGGACAGATACGAGCAGTACTTC | CASSSDRYEQYF
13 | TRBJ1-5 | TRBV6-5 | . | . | TGTGCCAGCAGTTTGACACCTAATCAGCCCCAGCATTTT | CASSLTPNQPQHF
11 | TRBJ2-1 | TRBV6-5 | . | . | TGTGCCAGCAGCCGAGGGGATGAGCAGTTCTTC | CASSRGDEQFF
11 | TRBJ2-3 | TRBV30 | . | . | TGTGCCTGGAGTGTGTCAGATACGCAGTATTTT | CAWSVSDTQYF
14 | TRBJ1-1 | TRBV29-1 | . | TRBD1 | TGCAGCGCAGACGACAGGGGGGTGAACACTGAAGCTTTCTTT | CSADDRGVNTEAFF
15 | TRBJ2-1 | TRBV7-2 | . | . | TGTGCCAGCAGCTTAACGCGGAGCTCCTACAATGAGCAGTTCTTC | CASSLTRSSYNEQFF
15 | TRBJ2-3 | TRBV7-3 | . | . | TGTGCCAGCAGCTTGCAGTCTTCTAGCACAGATACGCAGTATTTT | CASSLQSSSTDTQYF
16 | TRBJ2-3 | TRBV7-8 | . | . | TGTGCCAGCAGCTGGGGCTCGGGGCGGGGAACAGATACGCAGTATTTT | CASSWGSGRGTDTQYF
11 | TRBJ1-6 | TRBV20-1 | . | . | TGCAGTGCTGATAAGGGCGCACCCCTCCACTTT | CSADKGAPLHF
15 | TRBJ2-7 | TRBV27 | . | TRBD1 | TGTGCCAGCAGTTCTAACGGACAGGGGGGGGACGAGCAGTACTTC | CASSSNGQGGDEQYF
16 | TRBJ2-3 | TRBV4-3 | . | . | TGCGCCAGCAGCCACCAACTCGGGGGAGCCACAGATACGCAGTATTTT | CASSHQLGGATDTQYF
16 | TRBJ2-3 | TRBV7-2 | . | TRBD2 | TGTGCCAGCAGCTTAGTGGGGGGGACTAGCACAGATACGCAGTATTTT | CASSLVGGTSTDTQYF
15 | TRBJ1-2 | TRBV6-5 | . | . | TGTGCCAGCAGTTACCGATCCCAGGTCCCTTATGGCTACACCTTC | CASSYRSQVPYGYTF
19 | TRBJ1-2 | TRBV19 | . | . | TGTGCCAGTAGTACGCATCCCGGCGGGACACCTAAATCTAACTATGGCTACACCTTC | CASSTHPGGTPKSNYGYTF
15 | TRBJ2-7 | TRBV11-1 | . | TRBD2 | TGTGCCAGCAGCTCGGGACTAGCGGGGCGCTACGAGCAGTACTTC | CASSSGLAGRYEQYF
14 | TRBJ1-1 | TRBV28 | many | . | TGTGCCAGCAGGCCCGTTGGGGGGGGCACTGAAGCTTTCTTT | CASRPVGGGTEAFF
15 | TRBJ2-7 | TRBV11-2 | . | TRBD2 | TGTGCCAGCAGCCCCGCCGGCGGGAGCCCCTACGAGCAGTACTTC | CASSPAGGSPYEQYF
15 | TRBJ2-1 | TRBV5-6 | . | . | TGTGCCAGCAGCCTCCTCCCGAGCTCCTACAATGAGCAGTTCTTC | CASSLLPSSYNEQFF
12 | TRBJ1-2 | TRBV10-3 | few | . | TGTGCCATCAGTTTGGGGGAAGGCGGCTACACCTTC | CAISLGEGGYTF
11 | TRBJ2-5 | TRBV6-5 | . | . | TGTGCCAGCAGAAGTCTGGAGACCCAGTACTTC | CASRSLETQYF
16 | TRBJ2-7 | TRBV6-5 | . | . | TGTGCCAGCAGTTCCACGAGCAGCCCGGGCTCGTACGAGCAGTACTTC | CASSSTSSPGSYEQYF
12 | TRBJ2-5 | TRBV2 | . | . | TGTGCCAGCGAGGATAGTGGGGAGACCCAGTACTTC | CASEDSGETQYF
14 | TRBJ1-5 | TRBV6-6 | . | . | TGTGCCAGCAGTCCTTCAGGGGAGATTCAGCCCCAGCATTTT | CASSPSGEIQPQHF
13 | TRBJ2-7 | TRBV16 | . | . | TGTGCCAGCAGCGTCAGAGAACAGTACGAGCAGTACTTC | CASSVREQYEQYF
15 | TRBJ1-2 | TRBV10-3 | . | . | TGTGCCATCACTAAGTACAGGGATCCGGTCGATGGCTACACCTTC | CAITKYRDPVDGYTF
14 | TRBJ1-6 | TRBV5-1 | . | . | TGCGCCAGCAGCTTTGGGGGTGAGGGATCACCCCTCCACTTT | CASSFGGEGSPLHF
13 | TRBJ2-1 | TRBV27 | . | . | TGTGCCAGCAGTTTGGCCGGGACTCCAGAGCAGTTCTTC | CASSLAGTPEQFF
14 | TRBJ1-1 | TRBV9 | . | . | TGTGCCAGCAGCGTAGGGATAGGGGGCACTGAAGCTTTCTTT | CASSVGIGGTEAFF
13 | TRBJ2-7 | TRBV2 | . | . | TGTGCCAGCAGCCGGGGCCTGGGTGTGGAGCAGTACTTC | CASSRGLGVEQYF
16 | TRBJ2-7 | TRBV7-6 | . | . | TGTGCCAGCAGCTTCCCGGTAGGGACCTCCTCCTACGAGCAGTACTTC | CASSFPVGTSSYEQYF
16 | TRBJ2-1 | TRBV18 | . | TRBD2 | TGTGCCAGCTCACTCTTTAGCGGGAGATCCAACAATGAGCAGTTCTTC | CASSLFSGRSNNEQFF
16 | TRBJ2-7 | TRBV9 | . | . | TGTGCCAGCAGCCCACGACTGGGGGAAGGTGGTTACGAGCAGTACTTC | CASSPRLGEGGYEQYF
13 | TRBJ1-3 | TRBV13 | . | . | TGTGCCAGCAAACCGGGACGCGGAAACACCATATATTTT | CASKPGRGNTIYF